This T cell receptor (beta chain) was captured by sequencing in a study of blood T cell repertoires in COVID-19. Turning to the study itself: From the United States, Italy and Spain came samples of acute and convalescent COVID-19. Sample material is recorded as cDNA or gDNA derived from T cells, B-cell-depleted T cells, or PBMCs.

Per the study methods: Amplification of reference gene primers was used by the study to estimate nucleated cell counts. Only in-frame clones appear in the TCRdb table, and some are missing; sequencing was by immunoSEQ multiplex PCR. From that table come the V and J calls and clone size; the DNA was used to work out D and trimming. The table shows roughly 200,000 clones, with approximately 81% occurring only once. This CDR3 is 15 amino acids long. V trimming: 5 bases; J trimming: 5 bases; junction bases outside the gene matches: 11. Germline CDR1 KGHSH, CDR2 LQKENI. The sample was peripheral blood. This chain joins TRBV18 and TRBJ1-2; 7 positions match TRBD1. This TCR derives from a woman aged 80 or older with acute or convalescent COVID-19. The CDR3 nucleotides are TGTGCCAGCTCAGTCCTAGGGGGCCCACGATATGGCTACACCTTC. Amino acid sequence: CASSVLGGPRYGYTF.